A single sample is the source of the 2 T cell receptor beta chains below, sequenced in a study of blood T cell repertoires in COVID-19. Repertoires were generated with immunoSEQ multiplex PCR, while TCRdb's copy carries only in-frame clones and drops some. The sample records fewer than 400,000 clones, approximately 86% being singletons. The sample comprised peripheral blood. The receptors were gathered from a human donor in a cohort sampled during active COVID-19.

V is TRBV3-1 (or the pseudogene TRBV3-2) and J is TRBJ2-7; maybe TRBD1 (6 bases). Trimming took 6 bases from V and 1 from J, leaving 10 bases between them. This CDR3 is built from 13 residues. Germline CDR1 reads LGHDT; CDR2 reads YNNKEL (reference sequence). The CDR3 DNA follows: TGTGCCAGCAGGGACAGTGCATCCTACGAGCAGTACTTC. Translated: CASRDSASYEQYF.

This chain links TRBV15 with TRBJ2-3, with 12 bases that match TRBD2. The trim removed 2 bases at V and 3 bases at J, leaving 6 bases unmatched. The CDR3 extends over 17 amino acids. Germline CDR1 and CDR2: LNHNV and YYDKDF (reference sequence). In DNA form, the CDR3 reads TGTGCCACCAGCAGAACCCCGGGGACTAGCGGGACAGATACGCAGTATTTT. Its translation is CATSRTPGTSGTDTQYF.